This entry is about one T cell receptor (beta chain). Its antigen is not known. Amplified TCR beta CDR3 regions came from RNA transcripts. HTBI primers were the set used in a first-round RT-PCR of the TCR CDR3. A single record per CDR3 protein comes from TCRdb applying MiXCR to the multiplex PCR reads. The repertoire holds hundreds of thousands of distinct CDR3 sequences, with around 20% as singletons. These data originate in a study of T cells in Graves' hyperthyroidism and ophthalmopathy. Study-wide results and limits: The model anticipated ophthalmopathy a median about six months pre-onset. Most thyroid clonotypes expanded above 0.001 were also detected in blood.

In germline, CDR1 is DFQATT, CDR2 SNEGSKA (reference sequence). This CDR3 is 12 amino acids long. Ophthalmopathy patients had moderate-to-severe active disease, CAS ≥3, NOSPECS ≥4, and disease duration under 3 months. Diagnosis relied on clinical symptoms, serum thyroxine and TRAb, thyroid ultrasound and orbital computed tomography. The TCR comes from a man aged 25 to 40 with Graves' ophthalmopathy. Sequencing used blood. The chain couples TRBV20-1 to TRBJ2-7; tentative D call: TRBD1 (5 bases). CDR3 in amino acids: CSSPEGEGEQYF. CDR3 bases: TGCAGCTCCCCCGAAGGGGAAGGCGAGCAGTACTTC.